This T cell receptor (beta chain) derives from a study of T cell responses to AZD1222 COVID-19 vaccine. Generated by immunoSEQ multiplex PCR, the TCRdb table keeps only in-frame clones and is missing some. The sample has about 130,000 clones, 85% seen once. Comments on this clone: Its specificity is unknown. Distinct nucleotide sequences in the sample also encode this CDR3.

J gave up 3 bases and V 4 bases, and 2 bases lay outside the gene matches. The germline V gene has CDR1 MNHEY and CDR2 SVGAGI. This CDR3 is 15 amino acids long. Findings and caveats of the study: Clonal diversity was possibly underestimated; the donors were predominantly white British and more often female. Increased Spike-specific TCR breadth and depth were observed after two AZD1222 doses.

This chain uses TRBV6-5 with TRBJ2-3; 12 bases are a match to TRBD2. This specimen was peripheral blood, taken 28 days after the second dose of the MenACWY control vaccine. The receptor was derived from an adult who received the MenACWY meningococcal vaccine as a control. The CDR3, as DNA: TGTGCCAGCAGTTCGACTAGCGGGGGAACAGATACGCAGTATTTT. Translated, it gives CASSSTSGGTDTQYF.